This T cell receptor (beta chain) is drawn from a study of T cell responses to AZD1222 COVID-19 vaccine. Findings and caveats of the study: Researchers took repertoire samples only after the peak T cell response had come. The number of AZD1222 recipients seropositive at baseline was only 5 to 7. In a largely white British group with more females than males, clonal diversity was possibly underestimated. Dominant CD4 TCR responses targeted spike regions 160-218 and 743-854.

Notes on this clone: What it recognizes is unknown.

From germline, CDR1 is MNHEY and CDR2 SMNVEV (reference sequence). This CDR3 comprises 19 residues. Losses at the gene ends were 6 bases for V and 0 bases for J; bases not matched to a gene: 11. The table came from immunoSEQ multiplex PCR; TCRdb's copy has only in-frame clones and leaves some out. The sample shows 150,000 to 200,000 clones, around 87% of them seen only once. Specimen: peripheral blood, collected on day 0 of MenACWY control vaccination. The chain is built from TRBV27 and TRBJ1-6; 10 bases are a match to TRBD1. This TCR came from an adult in good health. CDR3 region: CASSPTGGVLSSYNSPLHF. The CDR3 DNA sequence: TGTGCCAGCAGCCCGACAGGGGGCGTCCTTAGCTCCTATAATTCACCCCTCCACTTT.